Included here is one TCR beta chain sequence, with context. After removal of 3 bases from V and 7 bases from J, the junction contained 1 base not matched to a gene. The CDR3 spans 13 residues. CDR1 and CDR2 from the germline V gene are SEHNR and FQNEAQ (reference sequence). The repertoire was sequenced with immunoSEQ multiplex PCR; TCRdb's copy has only in-frame clones and lacks some. The data show 120,000 or so clones, about 80% seen once. This entry is derived from a study of blood T cell repertoires in COVID-19. Across the study: Donors in the United States, Italy and Spain gave samples during acute or convalescent COVID-19. T cells, B-cell-depleted T cells, or PBMCs supplied cDNA or gDNA.

The sequenced sample consisted of peripheral blood. This clonotype originated in a human donor in a cohort sampled during active COVID-19. The chain has TRBV7-9 and TRBJ1-2; 11 nucleotides match TRBD1. The DNA for the CDR3 is TGTGCCAGCAGCTTTGGGACAGGGGGTGGCTACACCTTC. This sequence encodes CASSFGTGGGYTF.